These 31 T cell receptor beta chains originate from one sample sequenced in a study of T cell responses to AZD1222 COVID-19 vaccine. Some clones are missing from TCRdb's copy, which holds only in-frame ones; the method was immunoSEQ multiplex PCR. The repertoire holds roughly 91,000 clones, with nearly 90% as singletons. The source material was peripheral blood, sampled on day 0 of AZD1222 vaccination. All receptors derive from an adult in good health.

V and J are TRBV21-1 and TRBJ2-7; the table names TRBD1, a call not compared with the DNA. TRBV21-1 is described as a pseudogene. The CDR3 extends over 16 amino acids. The CDR3 nucleotides read TGTGCCAGCAGCAAAGTTGTCCCGGACAGACGCTACGAGCAGTACGTC. Its protein is CASSKVVPDRRYEQYV.

The rearrangement uses TRBV11-2 and TRBJ1-2, with D tentatively TRBD1 (6 bases). Germline lookup yields CDR1 SGHAT and CDR2 FQNNGV. This CDR3 spans 17 amino acids. V dropped 1 base and J dropped 2 bases, with 17 bases sitting between them. The CDR3 region is CASSLARPGARNYGYTF. The DNA of the CDR3 is TGTGCCAGCAGCTTAGCTAGGCCGGGGGCACGGAACTATGGCTACACCTTC.

This sequence joins TRBV12-5 and TRBJ1-5; D remains ambiguous. Trimming shortened V by 0 bases and J by 0 bases, and 6 bases separated the two germline ends. CDR3 size: 15 residues. Germline V CDR1 and CDR2: LGHNT, FRNRAP. CDR3 residues: CASGLVGGSNQPQHF. In DNA form, the CDR3 reads TGTGCTAGTGGTTTGGTAGGCGGTAGCAATCAGCCCCAGCATTTT.

The chain recombines TRBV7-3 with TRBJ1-2, with TRBD1 matching 7 bases. The V segment lost 5 bases and the J segment 6 bases; nucleotides outside the gene matches: 9. Per germline, CDR1 SGHTA and CDR2 FQGTGA. The CDR3 has 14 amino acids. This chain's CDR3 is CASSPTGPGDGYTF. The CDR3 DNA sequence: TGTGCCAGCAGCCCGACAGGGCCGGGGGATGGCTACACCTTC.

This chain links TRBV7-9 with TRBJ1-1; D may be TRBD1 (6 bases). Trimming cost V 5 bases and J 3 bases, with 13 bases left between them. The CDR3 runs to 14 residues. Germline CDR1 is SEHNR and CDR2 is FQNEAQ (reference sequence). DNA for the CDR3: TGTGCCAGCAGCCTCCGGGACACGGACACTGAAGCTTTCTTT. As protein: CASSLRDTDTEAFF.

The chain is built from TRBV6-5 and TRBJ1-6; no firm D call. The CDR3 contains 14 residues. With 7 bases removed from V and 6 bases from J, the gap between germline ends came to 13 bases. In germline, CDR1 is MNHEY, CDR2 SVGAGI. The CDR3 DNA reads TGTGCCAGCACCCGTGAAAGCCCTAATTCACCCCTCCACTTT. Translated: CASTRESPNSPLHF.

The J gene is TRBJ1-1, the V gene TRBV12-3 or TRBV12-4; D gene ambiguous. Trimming removed 3 bases at V and 7 bases at J, with 12 bases between. CDR3 size: 13 residues. This chain's CDR3 is CASSFRRDLEAFF. CDR3 sequence (DNA): TGTGCCAGCAGTTTTCGACGCGACCTTGAAGCTTTCTTT.

The CDR3 sequence: CASTRSVSGNQPQHF. In DNA, the CDR3 is TGTGCCAGCACCCGCTCCGTTTCGGGCAATCAGCCCCAGCATTTT. This chain joins TRBV7-2 and TRBJ1-5; no firm D call. Germline values: CDR1 SGHTA, CDR2 FQGNSA. This CDR3 has 15 amino acids. Trimming removed 7 bases at V and 2 bases at J, with 15 bases between. Using reference TRBV7-2 and TRBJ1-5 for the parts outside the CDR3, the full variable domain is GAGVSQSPSNKVTEKGKDVELRCDPISGHTALYWYRQSLGQGLEFLIYFQGNSAPDKSGLPSDRFSAERTGGSVSTLTIQRTQQEDSAVYLCASTRSVSGNQPQHFGDGTRLSIL.

This chain links TRBV5-4 with TRBJ2-2; D may match TRBD1 or TRBD2 (7 bases each). CDR3 size: 16 residues. V was cut by 4 bases and J by 8 bases, with 21 bases left in between. Germline lookup yields CDR1 SGHNT and CDR2 YYREEE (reference sequence). The CDR3, as DNA: TGTGCCAGCAGCCCCCAGGGGGGGGCGTTGGGTGGGGAGCTGTTTTTT. Its translation is CASSPQGGALGGELFF.

This clone has just one count. The chain is built from TRBV7-2 and TRBJ1-1; 8 bases fit TRBD1. In germline, CDR1 is SGHTA, CDR2 FQGNSA. The CDR3 runs 16 residues. The V gene end was trimmed by 5 bases and the J gene end by 1 base; junction bases not matched to a gene: 9. The CDR3 region has the DNA TGTGCCAGCAGCCTCAACTGGGACAGGCCGAACACTGAAGCTTTCTTT. Translating it yields CASSLNWDRPNTEAFF.

CDR3 nucleotides: TGTGCCAGCAGTTATAGCAGATCCTACGAGCAGTACTTC. Its translation: CASSYSRSYEQYF. The chain has TRBV6-6 and TRBJ2-7; no reliable D call. Per germline, CDR1 MNHNY and CDR2 SVGAGI (reference sequence). The V end was cut by 3 bases, the J end by 1 base, with 7 bases between. The CDR3 sequence is 13 residues long.

The genes are TRBV25-1 and TRBJ2-3; D tentatively fits TRBD1 or TRBD2 (5 bases each). Germline CDR1 reads MGHDK; CDR2 reads SYGVNS. This CDR3 is 18 amino acids long. The V and J ends lost 5 bases and 0 bases respectively, with 21 bases between them. CDR3 DNA: TGTGCCAGCAGTCCCCCAAAGATCGTGGGGGATAGCACAGATACGCAGTATTTT. It encodes CASSPPKIVGDSTDTQYF. Full variable domain (rest looked up from reference TRBV25-1 and TRBJ2-3): EADIYQTPRYLVIGTGKKITLECSQTMGHDKMYWYQQDPGMELHLIHYSYGVNSTEKGDLSSESTVSRIRTEHFPLTLESARPSHTSQYLCASSPPKIVGDSTDTQYFGPGTRLTVL.

Written as DNA, the CDR3 is TGTGCCAGCAGCTTAGCATCTACGGCAGGGCTAAACACCATATATTTT. It is translated as CASSLASTAGLNTIYF. The genes are TRBV7-2 and TRBJ1-3; maybe TRBD1 (5 bases). V was clipped by 0 bases and J by 6 bases, with 15 bases between them. Looked up from germline, CDR1 is SGHTA and CDR2 is FQGNSA. There are 16 residues in the CDR3.

The chain is built from TRBV7-9 and TRBJ1-2; D gene uncertain. Trimming cost V 4 bases and J 5 bases, with 20 bases left between them. The CDR3 covers 16 residues. Per germline, CDR1 SEHNR and CDR2 FQNEAQ (reference sequence). The CDR3 sequence: CASSYPLLQADYGYTF. Here the CDR3 DNA reads TGTGCCAGCAGCTACCCTCTCCTTCAGGCCGATTATGGCTACACCTTC.

The V and J genes are TRBV7-9 and TRBJ1-3; D not resolved. V lost 5 bases, J lost 2 bases, and 16 bases lay in between. Germline CDR1 is SEHNR and CDR2 is FQNEAQ (reference sequence). CDR3 size: 16 residues. The CDR3 DNA reads TGTGCCAGCAGCCGCACGTTGGGGTCCACTGGAAACACCATATATTTT. It yields the protein CASSRTLGSTGNTIYF.

CDR3 protein: CASSLGDRGRSSPLHF. CDR3 nucleotide sequence: TGTGCCAGCAGCTTGGGGGACAGGGGGCGAAGTTCACCCCTCCACTTT. The chain employs TRBV13 and TRBJ1-6, with 12 bases fitting TRBD1. J was trimmed by 9 bases and V by 3 bases; bases with no gene match: 6. The germline V gene encodes CDR1 PRHDT and CDR2 FYEKMQ (reference sequence). The CDR3 is 16 residues long. The full variable domain, its missing parts supplied by reference TRBV13 and TRBJ1-6, is AAGVIQSPRHLIKEKRETATLKCYPIPRHDTVYWYQQGPGQDPQFLISFYEKMQSDKGSIPDRFSAQQFSDYHSELNMSSLELGDSALYFCASSLGDRGRSSPLHFGNGTRLTVT.

This clone was detected once. V and J are TRBV2 and TRBJ1-5; 7 bases map to TRBD1. CDR3 length: 14 residues. Germline CDR1 SNHLY, CDR2 FYNNEI. The V gene end was trimmed by 3 bases and the J gene end by 6 bases; junction bases not matched to a gene: 5. CDR3 sequence: CASSDRGISQPQHF. CDR3 bases: TGTGCCAGCAGTGACAGGGGGATTAGTCAGCCCCAGCATTTT.

V gene TRBV10-3 combines with J gene TRBJ1-2, with D uncertain. The CDR3 is 14 amino acids. The ends were cut back, 2 bases at V and 4 bases at J, with 11 bases in the middle. CDR1 ENHRY and CDR2 SYGVKD come from the germline V gene. CDR3 nucleotide sequence: TGTGCCATCAGTGAGCCCCCAGTCAGCTATGGCTACACCTTC. Amino acid sequence: CAISEPPVSYGYTF.

The chain is built from TRBV9 and TRBJ2-2; no clear D gene. The CDR3 extends over 15 amino acids. Germline loops: CDR1 SGDLS, CDR2 YYNGEE. V lost 1 base to trimming and J lost 0 bases, with 7 bases between them. CDR3 nucleotide sequence: TGTGCCAGCAGCGTAAGTCCCACGAACACCGGGGAGCTGTTTTTT. Translation: CASSVSPTNTGELFF.

The J gene is TRBJ2-2, the V gene TRBV9; D might be TRBD2 (7 bases). The CDR3 consists of 15 residues. V lost 4 bases to trimming and J lost 1 base, with 11 bases between them. The V gene's germline CDR1 is SGDLS and CDR2 YYNGEE. The CDR3 nucleotides are TGTGCCAGCAGCCCCGGGGGGCAGAACACCGGGGAGCTGTTTTTT. Amino acids: CASSPGGQNTGELFF.

This clone occurred once. At the DNA level, this CDR3 is encoded by other sequences in the same sample as well. The chain has TRBV4-3 and TRBJ1-3; D remains unclear. Per germline, CDR1 LGHNA and CDR2 YSLEER. This CDR3 is 15 amino acids long. Trimming stripped 1 base from V and 4 bases from J, with 11 bases between. CDR3 nucleotides: TGCGCCAGCAGCCAAGGTTCTGGCAGCGGAAACACCATATATTTT. Translating it yields CASSQGSGSGNTIYF.

The V and J genes are TRBV9 and TRBJ1-2; D not certain. V shed 0 bases and J shed 3 bases, with 18 bases lying between them. CDR1 and CDR2 from the germline V gene are SGDLS and YYNGEE. The CDR3 runs 17 residues. The CDR3 nucleotides read TGTGCCAGCAGCGTAGGGAATGGTGGGAAGCAGTACTATGGCTACACCTTC. It codes for CASSVGNGGKQYYGYTF.

The chain uses TRBV29-1 and TRBJ1-2; perhaps TRBD1 as D (5 bases). V lost 4 bases and J lost 6, with 12 bases in between. Looked up from germline, CDR1 is SQVTM and CDR2 is ANQGSEA. The length of the CDR3 is 12 residues. CDR3 in DNA: TGCAGCGTTGTAGAAGGGGTGGATGGCTACACCTTC. Translated: CSVVEGVDGYTF. Complete variable domain (other parts from reference TRBV29-1 and TRBJ1-2): SAVISQKPSRDICQRGTSLTIQCQVDSQVTMMFWYRQQPGQSLTLIATANQGSEATYESGFVIDKFPISRPNLTFSTLTVSNMSPEDSSIYLCSVVEGVDGYTFGSGTRLTVV.

The V gene is TRBV19, the J gene TRBJ2-3; 7 nucleotides match TRBD2. Germline CDR1 is LNHDA and CDR2 is SQIVND (reference sequence). This CDR3 comprises 14 residues. With 7 bases clipped from V and 4 bases from J, the junction kept 8 bases outside the gene matches. The CDR3 sequence is CASKPGLVADTQYF. The CDR3 bases are TGTGCCAGTAAACCCGGACTAGTGGCAGATACGCAGTATTTT.

The rearrangement links TRBV19 to TRBJ2-1, with 10 bases that match TRBD2. Germline V gene sequence: CDR1 LNHDA, CDR2 SQIVND (reference sequence). V dropped 4 bases and J dropped 7; count of bases not matched to a gene: 4. This CDR3 has 14 amino acids. The CDR3 bases are TGTGCCAGTAGTAATCCTAGCGGGGGTAATGAGCAGTTCTTC. It specifies CASSNPSGGNEQFF.

This clone turned up a few times. DNA of the CDR3: TGTGCCAGCAGCCCTTCTAGCGGGGGCGATTCCTACAATGAGCAGTTCTTC. Amino acids: CASSPSSGGDSYNEQFF. The chain combines TRBV4-2 with TRBJ2-1; 10 nucleotides match TRBD2. After removal of 4 bases from V and 1 base from J, the junction contained 7 bases not matched to a gene. This CDR3 contains 17 residues. From germline, CDR1 is LGHNA and CDR2 YNFKEQ.

The V gene is TRBV30, the J gene TRBJ1-5, with 8 bases lining up with TRBD1. This CDR3 region has 15 residues. Germline V gene sequence: CDR1 GTSNPN, CDR2 SVGIG (reference sequence). The trim removed 3 bases at V and 0 bases at J, leaving 4 bases unmatched. CDR3 sequence reads: CAWRQGVNSNQPQHF. As DNA, the CDR3 is TGTGCCTGGAGACAGGGGGTAAATAGCAATCAGCCCCAGCATTTT.

This clone has more than one count but fewer than ten. The CDR3 reads CSVTTRDEQYF. The DNA for the CDR3 is TGCAGCGTCACCACCAGGGATGAGCAGTACTTC. The chain has TRBV29-1 and TRBJ2-7, with a weak D call TRBD1 (5 bases). The germline gives CDR1 SQVTM, CDR2 ANQGSEA. Between the trimmed V and J ends, which lost 6 bases and 7 bases, there was a span of 13 bases. The CDR3 has 11 amino acids.

This sequence joins TRBV6-5 and TRBJ1-1; TRBD1 agrees at 9 bases. CDR3 size: 14 residues. Trimming removed 6 bases from V and 2 bases from J; junction bases left unmatched: 4. CDR1 is MNHEY, CDR2 SVGAGI, per germline. The CDR3 loop is CASRGTGINTEAFF. The CDR3 DNA sequence: TGTGCCAGCAGGGGGACAGGGATTAACACTGAAGCTTTCTTT.

This chain uses TRBV6-4 with TRBJ2-7; D ambiguous. Germline V gene sequence: CDR1 MRHNA, CDR2 SNTAGT. This CDR3 is built from 15 residues. V was shortened by 6 bases and J by 3 bases, with 18 bases between the two germline ends. DNA for the CDR3: TGTGCCAGCAGGACCAGGTTGCTTTGGGACTACGAGCAGTACTTC. It is translated as CASRTRLLWDYEQYF.

Details on this clone: The identical CDR3 is also encoded by other nucleotide sequences in the sample. J is TRBJ2-7 and V is TRBV18; D call uncertain. The germline V gene has CDR1 KGHSH and CDR2 LQKENI. Trimming removed 2 bases at V and 0 bases at J, with 8 bases between. The CDR3 is made up of 14 amino acids. The CDR3 loop is CASSPSPISYEQYF. Here the CDR3 DNA reads TGTGCCAGCTCACCAAGTCCCATCTCCTACGAGCAGTACTTC.